Shown below are 14 T cell receptor beta chains from a single sample sequenced in a study of blood T cell repertoires in COVID-19. Data came from immunoSEQ multiplex PCR; TCRdb stores just in-frame clones and leaves some out. The sample includes under 150,000 clones, under 90% of them seen just once. Sequenced: peripheral blood. Receptors originate from a human donor in a cohort sampled during active COVID-19.

V and J are TRBV9 and TRBJ1-4; the match to TRBD1 covers 7 bases. Per germline, CDR1 SGDLS and CDR2 YYNGEE. The CDR3 is 15 amino acids. The V segment lost 5 bases and the J segment 4 bases; nucleotides outside the gene matches: 8. The CDR3 region has the DNA TGTGCCAGCAGAAAAGACAGGGTTGTTAATGAAAAACTGTTTTTT. It codes for CASRKDRVVNEKLFF.

This clone was counted once. Distinct nucleotide sequences in the sample also encode this CDR3. V gene TRBV28 combines with J gene TRBJ2-2, with D unclear. The V end lost 4 bases, the J end lost 2 bases, and 8 bases lay between the germline ends. Germline CDR1 reads MDHEN; CDR2 reads SYDVKM. There are 14 residues in the CDR3. CDR3 in amino acids: CASSSPGNTGELFF. The CDR3 DNA follows: TGTGCCAGCAGTTCCCCAGGTAACACCGGGGAGCTGTTTTTT.

The chain carries TRBV12-3 or TRBV12-4 and TRBJ2-7; 8 bases line up with TRBD1. V was pared by 3 bases and J by 10 bases, with 8 bases of the junction left unmatched. This CDR3 has 13 residues. The chain's CDR3 is CASSFDRGSEQYF. The CDR3 DNA is TGTGCCAGCAGTTTTGACAGGGGCAGTGAACAGTACTTC.

This chain links TRBV6-2 or TRBV6-3 with TRBJ1-5, with a weak D call TRBD1 (6 bases). Trimming pared 4 bases from V and 6 bases from J, leaving 16 bases between. The CDR3 runs 15 residues. Germline CDR1 MNHEY, CDR2 SVGEGT. Here the CDR3 DNA reads TGTGCCAGCAGTTTAAAGGCAGGGGCGTTTCAGCCCCAGCATTTT. Translated: CASSLKAGAFQPQHF.

The rearrangement uses TRBV6-6 and TRBJ1-3; 7 bases are shared with TRBD1. With V trimmed by 6 bases and J by 1 base, 3 bases remained unmatched. CDR1 and CDR2 (germline): MNHNY, SVGAGI (reference sequence). The CDR3 has 14 amino acids. The CDR3 nucleotides are TGTGCCAGCAGCGGGACAGAGTCTGGAAACACCATATATTTT. Amino acids: CASSGTESGNTIYF.

The chain recombines TRBV30 with TRBJ2-7; D call uncertain. Trimming cost V 2 bases and J 1 base, with 3 bases left between them. Germline CDR1 is GTSNPN and CDR2 is SVGIG (reference sequence). The CDR3 spans 11 residues. The CDR3 sequence is CAWSTSYEQYF. For the CDR3, the DNA is TGTGCCTGGAGTACTTCCTACGAGCAGTACTTC.

The gene calls are TRBV6-1 and TRBJ2-7; 9 bases line up with TRBD1. This CDR3 spans 15 amino acids. Germline values: CDR1 MNHNS, CDR2 SASEGT. V shed 3 bases, J shed 2 bases, and the junction held 5 bases outside the gene matches. The CDR3: CASSDRDRAPYEQYF. The CDR3 coding sequence is TGTGCCAGCAGTGACCGGGACAGGGCTCCCTACGAGCAGTACTTC.

This chain connects TRBV21-1 to TRBJ1-5. TRBV21-1 is a pseudogene locus. The CDR3 has 12 residues. The CDR3 nucleotides are TGTGCCAGCAGCAAAGGGGAGCAGCCCCAGCATTTT. It is translated as CASSKGEQPQHF.

V and J are TRBV6-1 and TRBJ2-3; D uncertain. This CDR3 region has 15 residues. Germline V gene lookup returns CDR1 MNHNS and CDR2 SASEGT. V lost 0 bases and J 3 bases, leaving 10 bases between the germline ends. The CDR3 sequence: CASSEAVGLTDTQYF. The CDR3 DNA reads as TGTGCCAGCAGTGAAGCTGTGGGCTTGACAGATACGCAGTATTTT.

Turning to this clone: Other DNA sequences from this sample encode an identical CDR3 as well. The chain combines TRBV3-1 (or the pseudogene TRBV3-2) with TRBJ2-7; no clear D. CDR1 is LGHDT and CDR2 is YNNKEL in the germline V gene (reference sequence). There are 12 residues in the CDR3. V lost 4 bases, J lost 0 bases, and 4 bases lay in between. This chain's CDR3 is CASSLSSYEQYF. CDR3 nucleotide sequence: TGTGCCAGCAGCCTTAGCTCCTACGAGCAGTACTTC.

This clone appeared a single time. The gene calls are TRBV28 and TRBJ1-2; D gene unclear. Germline V lookup: CDR1 MDHEN, CDR2 SYDVKM. The CDR3 totals 13 residues. Trimming left V 5 bases short and J 2 bases short, with 9 bases between. This CDR3 is CASSRGVNYGYTF. The CDR3 region has the DNA TGTGCCAGCAGTCGGGGAGTAAACTATGGCTACACCTTC.

This chain links TRBV5-1 with TRBJ2-5; 7 bases are a match to TRBD1. This CDR3 region has 14 residues. Germline CDR1 SGHRS, CDR2 YFSETQ. Trimming cost V 5 bases and J 5 bases; bases outside gene matches: 9. Here the CDR3 DNA reads TGCGCCAGCAGTCCAGGGGGTTTCGGTGAGACCCAGTACTTC. Its protein product is CASSPGGFGETQYF.

The sample holds one count of this clone. This sequence joins TRBV5-4 and TRBJ2-3; 8 nucleotides agree with TRBD1. After removal of 4 bases from V and 3 bases from J, the junction contained 4 bases not matched to a gene. This CDR3 has 14 residues. CDR1 and CDR2 (germline): SGHNT, YYREEE (reference sequence). CDR3 sequence: CASSPGQVTDTQYF. The CDR3 nucleotides are TGTGCCAGCAGCCCGGGACAGGTGACAGATACGCAGTATTTT.

The chain couples TRBV19 to TRBJ2-3; D is uncertain. The CDR3 runs 14 residues. The germline V gene encodes CDR1 LNHDA and CDR2 SQIVND (reference sequence). The ends were cut back, 6 bases at V and 2 bases at J, with 12 bases in the middle. The CDR3 loop is CASRARDSTDTQYF. CDR3 sequence (DNA): TGTGCCAGTAGGGCCAGAGACTCCACAGATACGCAGTATTTT. The full variable domain, completed using reference TRBV19 and TRBJ2-3, is DGGITQSPKYLFRKEGQNVTLSCEQNLNHDAMYWYRQDPGQGLRLIYYSQIVNDFQKGDIAEGYSVSREKKESFPLTVTSAQKNPTAFYLCASRARDSTDTQYFGPGTRLTVL.